These T cell receptor beta chains were read from a single sample in a study of blood T cells in healthy people across ages. TCRdb re-called the 5' RACE reads through MiXCR, storing one row per CDR3 protein. This table holds 1.5 million to 2 million distinct CDR3 sequences, almost 35% found once. The sample comprised blood. Receptors originate from a young woman in good health. Both conserved end residues are part of each CDR3. The D gene is left open where the match is weak. Some rows mark clone size as missing; the rest say once, few, many or name a class of expanded clone.

NA	TRBJ1-1	few	TRBV5-1	CASSLAGDNTEAFF	TGCGCCAGCAGCTTGGCTGGAGACAACACTGAAGCTTTCTTT
TRBD1	TRBJ1-5	many	TRBV4-1	CASSLSGGDQPQHF	TGCGCCAGCAGCCTCTCAGGGGGAGATCAGCCCCAGCATTTT
NA	TRBJ1-2	few	TRBV7-8	CASSPTSFGGYTF	TGTGCCAGCAGCCCGACATCTTTCGGGGGCTACACCTTC
NA	TRBJ2-7	few	TRBV20-1	CSASPGGVDYEQYF	TGCAGTGCTTCCCCTGGGGGCGTCGACTACGAGCAGTACTTC
NA	TRBJ2-1	few	TRBV28	CASSLPSRYNEQFF	TGTGCCAGCAGTCTCCCGTCGCGGTACAATGAGCAGTTCTTC
NA	TRBJ2-1	NA	TRBV20-1	CRARTVYNEQFF	TGCAGGGCTCGGACAGTCTACAATGAGCAGTTCTTC
TRBD2	TRBJ2-5	NA	TRBV28	CASSSLHGGKKETQYF	TGTGCCAGCAGTTCCCTCCACGGGGGGAAGAAAGAGACCCAGTACTTC
NA	TRBJ1-2	few	TRBV13	CASSARGQGLVGYTF	TGTGCCAGCAGCGCCAGAGGGCAGGGCCTCGTAGGCTACACCTTC
TRBD2	TRBJ2-7	few	TRBV6-1	CASKKRGLAGDGSYEQYF	TGTGCCAGCAAAAAAAGGGGACTAGCGGGGGATGGATCCTACGAGCAGTACTTC
NA	TRBJ2-5	many	TRBV10-3	CATAFRAGETQYF	TGTGCCACCGCCTTCAGGGCCGGAGAGACCCAGTACTTC
TRBD1	TRBJ2-5	NA	TRBV6-5	CASTLFYRGLQETQYF	TGTGCCAGCACTCTATTTTACAGGGGTTTGCAAGAGACCCAGTACTTC
NA	TRBJ2-7	many	TRBV7-9	CASSAGGNYEQYF	TGTGCCAGCAGCGCCGGAGGGAACTACGAGCAGTACTTC
NA	TRBJ1-1	once	TRBV18	CASSPLTNTEAFF	TGTGCCAGCTCACCACTGACGAACACTGAAGCTTTCTTT
TRBD1	TRBJ2-1	many	TRBV5-1	CASKPSGTGFYNEQFF	TGCGCCAGTAAACCTTCCGGGACAGGTTTCTATAATGAGCAGTTCTTC
NA	TRBJ2-7	NA	TRBV18	CASSPGPSRSSYEQYF	TGTGCCAGCTCACCGGGACCCTCTCGTAGCTCCTACGAGCAGTACTTC
NA	TRBJ2-5	NA	TRBV20-1	CSATRPWGETQYF	TGCAGTGCTACACGTCCCTGGGGGGAGACCCAGTACTTC
NA	TRBJ1-1	few	TRBV20-1	CSARVWDYSEAFF	TGCAGTGCTAGAGTATGGGACTACAGTGAAGCTTTCTTT
NA	TRBJ2-5	NA	TRBV20-1	CSARRGRELMETQYF	TGCAGTGCTAGAAGGGGGCGGGAGCTCATGGAGACCCAGTACTTC
NA	TRBJ2-5	NA	TRBV12-3/TRBV12-4	CASSGQSNEQYF	TGTGCCAGCAGCGGACAGTCTAATGAGCAGTACTTC
TRBD2	TRBJ2-3	NA	TRBV6-1	CASSGRLAGGIGGDTQYF	TGTGCCAGCAGCGGAAGACTAGCGGGAGGAATAGGGGGAGATACGCAGTATTTT
NA	TRBJ1-4	NA	TRBV4-2	CASSQDRQYNEKLFF	TGTGCCAGCAGCCAGGATAGACAGTATAATGAAAAACTGTTTTTT